Presented here are 11 T cell receptor beta chains from one specimen sequenced in a study of blood T cell repertoires in COVID-19. The assay was immunoSEQ multiplex PCR, and TCRdb's table has in-frame clones only and misses some. The top ten clones hold roughly a tenth of a sample with about 120,000 clones, over 75% of them seen once. The sequenced sample consisted of peripheral blood. Receptor source: a man older than 75 with acute or convalescent COVID-19.

The genes are TRBV6-8 and TRBJ1-1; TRBD1 might be the D (6 bases). This CDR3 comprises 14 residues. Trimming left V 11 bases short and J 5 bases short, with 21 bases between. The germline gives CDR1 MNHGY, CDR2 SAAAGT. The CDR3 DNA reads TGTGCCGGGCCCATACAGGGAGAGGGGACTGAAGCTTTCTTT. Translation: CAGPIQGEGTEAFF.

Only a few counts were recorded for this clone. The rearrangement uses TRBV4-1 and TRBJ1-5, with 9 positions matching TRBD1. Germline CDR1 and CDR2: MGHRA and YSYEKL. The CDR3 contains 17 residues. Losses at the gene ends were 0 bases for V and 6 bases for J; bases not matched to a gene: 9. The CDR3 is CASSQEGSQGAIQPQHF. As DNA, the CDR3 is TGCGCCAGCAGCCAAGAAGGATCACAGGGGGCGATTCAGCCCCAGCATTTT.

The CDR3 region is CASSIGGGARTEAFF. CDR3 bases: TGTGCCAGTAGTATCGGTGGGGGCGCGAGGACTGAAGCTTTCTTT. This chain uses TRBV19 with TRBJ1-1; possible D gene TRBD1, 6 bases. Germline V gene sequence: CDR1 LNHDA, CDR2 SQIVND (reference sequence). With 3 bases removed from V and 5 bases from J, the gap between germline ends came to 16 bases. This CDR3 contains 15 residues.

The V and J genes are TRBV24-1 and TRBJ2-1; TRBD1 matches 7 bases. Germline assignment: CDR1 KGHDR and CDR2 SFDVKD. The CDR3 is 17 amino acids. V was pared by 4 bases and J by 7 bases, with 15 bases of the junction left unmatched. CDR3: CATSDGQVRPSLNEQFF. CDR3 in DNA: TGTGCCACCAGTGACGGACAGGTGAGACCCTCTTTAAATGAGCAGTTCTTC.

Concerning this clone: The CDR3 carries no conserved terminal phenylalanine or tryptophan, so it likely arises from a read error. The limits of the CDR3 on the DNA are not certain, so only TCRdb's listed CDR3 is given. V is TRBV7-7 and J is TRBJ2-7; TRBD1, as called in the table, went unchecked against the DNA. Per the germline V gene, CDR1 is SSHAT and CDR2 is FNYEAQ (reference sequence). Counting both end residues, the CDR3 totals 10 amino acids. CDR3 sequence: CASSFPRTSL.

The chain is built from TRBV6-2 or TRBV6-3 and TRBJ1-2; unclear D gene. The CDR3 is 12 residues long. Trimming stripped 5 bases from V and 1 base from J, with 5 bases between. From germline, CDR1 is MNHEY and CDR2 SVGEGT. CDR3 sequence: CASSGLNYGYTF. The CDR3 DNA reads TGTGCCAGCAGTGGACTTAACTATGGCTACACCTTC.

The gene calls are TRBV3-1 (or the pseudogene TRBV3-2) and TRBJ2-1; D gene uncertain. V shed 4 bases and J shed 10 bases, with 11 bases lying between them. CDR1 is LGHDT, CDR2 YNNKEL, per germline (reference sequence). The CDR3 is 12 residues long. This chain's CDR3 is CASSPRPGEQFF. For the CDR3, the DNA is TGTGCCAGCAGCCCCCGACCAGGCGAGCAGTTCTTC.

The chain joins TRBV3-1 (or the pseudogene TRBV3-2) to TRBJ1-1, with D possibly matching TRBD1 (5 bases). Per the germline V gene, CDR1 is LGHDT and CDR2 is YNNKEL (reference sequence). V was trimmed by 4 bases and J by 5 bases, leaving 11 bases between them. The CDR3 length is 13 residues. CDR3 protein: CASSPLGGTEAFF. The DNA of the CDR3 is TGTGCCAGCAGCCCCCTCGGGGGAACTGAAGCTTTCTTT.

The V call is TRBV18, the J call TRBJ1-6; 7 positions match TRBD1. V lost 4 bases to trimming and J lost 10 bases; unmatched junction nucleotides: 7. Per the germline V gene, CDR1 is KGHSH and CDR2 is LQKENI. This CDR3 is 14 amino acids long. CDR3 sequence reads: CASSLSTGQSPLHF. The CDR3 DNA sequence: TGTGCCAGCTCACTATCGACAGGGCAGTCACCCCTCCACTTT.

This chain links TRBV13 with TRBJ1-1, with D perhaps matching TRBD1 (6 bases). The V and J ends lost 1 base and 5 bases respectively, with 20 bases between them. This CDR3 has 17 amino acids. The V gene's germline CDR1 is PRHDT and CDR2 FYEKMQ (reference sequence). The CDR3 reads CASSLERTPAGETEAFF. The CDR3, as DNA: TGTGCCAGCAGCTTAGAAAGGACCCCCGCAGGGGAGACTGAAGCTTTCTTT.

This chain uses TRBV2 with TRBJ2-1, with 9 bases that match TRBD2. The CDR3 totals 13 residues. Germline V gene sequence: CDR1 SNHLY, CDR2 FYNNEI. With 2 bases clipped from V and 13 bases from J, the junction kept 6 bases outside the gene matches. The CDR3 nucleotides are TGTGCCAGCAGTGAACTAAGCGGGGGGTCACAGTTCTTC. Amino acids: CASSELSGGSQFF.